The 31 T cell receptor beta chains listed next were all sequenced from one sample in a study of T cell responses to AZD1222 COVID-19 vaccine. Produced via immunoSEQ multiplex PCR; TCRdb's table is partial and in-frame only. This table has more than 95,000 clones, around 86% appearing once. This specimen was peripheral blood, taken 28 days after the second dose of the MenACWY control vaccine. All receptors come from an adult who received the MenACWY meningococcal vaccine as a control.

The sample holds a few counts of this clone. The V and J genes are TRBV6-2 or TRBV6-3 and TRBJ2-1; D possibly uses TRBD1 or TRBD2 (6 bases each). This CDR3 region has 15 residues. V was shortened by 2 bases and J by 5 bases, with 13 bases between the two germline ends. The germline gives CDR1 MNHEY, CDR2 SVGEGT. In DNA form, the CDR3 reads TGTGCCAGCAGTTACCCAAAGGGGGGTCACAATGAGCAGTTCTTC. Its protein is CASSYPKGGHNEQFF.

This rearrangement joins TRBV5-1 to TRBJ1-2; D unclear. The V gene lost 4 bases and the J gene lost 1 base, with 14 bases spanning the gap. The CDR3 loop spans 15 amino acids. Germline values: CDR1 SGHRS, CDR2 YFSETQ. The CDR3 region is CASSPGSNLNYGYTF. The CDR3 DNA sequence: TGCGCCAGCAGCCCCGGATCCAACCTTAACTATGGCTACACCTTC. Filled out from reference TRBV5-1 and TRBJ1-2, the complete variable domain reads KAGVTQTPRYLIKTRGQQVTLSCSPISGHRSVSWYQQTPGQGLQFLFEYFSETQRNKGNFPGRFSGRQFSNSRSEMNVSTLELGDSALYLCASSPGSNLNYGYTFGSGTRLTVV.

This chain joins TRBV6-1 and TRBJ1-5, with D hard to call. The CDR3 has 13 residues. Germline values: CDR1 MNHNS, CDR2 SASEGT. Trimming removed 2 bases from V and 0 bases from J, with 2 bases in between. In DNA form, the CDR3 reads TGTGCCAGCAGTGAAACTAGCAATCAGCCCCAGCATTTT. Translated: CASSETSNQPQHF.

The J gene is TRBJ1-1, the V gene TRBV10-1, with 7 bases fitting TRBD1. This CDR3 spans 15 amino acids. Germline CDR1 is WNHNN and CDR2 is SYGVQD (reference sequence). Germline trimming cut 3 bases from V and 5 bases from J; bases unmatched to any gene: 9. This CDR3 reads CASSDGRGENTEAFF. The CDR3 bases are TGCGCCAGCAGTGACGGCAGGGGGGAGAATACTGAAGCTTTCTTT.

The chain has TRBV5-6 and TRBJ1-5, with 9 nucleotides matching TRBD1. With 4 bases clipped from V and 11 bases from J, the junction kept 7 bases outside the gene matches. The CDR3 has 13 residues. Germline loops: CDR1 SGHDT, CDR2 YYEEEE. The CDR3 coding sequence is TGTGCCAGCAGCGATAACAGGGGGCTGGCCCAGCATTTT. Encoded protein: CASSDNRGLAQHF.

V and J are TRBV11-2 and TRBJ2-7, with D possibly TRBD1 on 6 matching bases. The CDR3 has 14 residues. The V end was cut by 0 bases, the J end by 5 bases, with 11 bases between. The germline CDR1 and CDR2 sequences are SGHAT and FQNNGV. The CDR3 DNA is TGTGCCAGCAGCTTAGATCGGCCAGGGGACGAGCAGTACTTC. Translated: CASSLDRPGDEQYF.

The chain employs TRBV3-1 (or the pseudogene TRBV3-2) and TRBJ2-7; a weak D match, TRBD1 (5 bases). Germline CDR1 LGHDT, CDR2 YNNKEL (reference sequence). Trimming stripped 3 bases from V and 4 bases from J, with 16 bases between. The CDR3 is 15 amino acids. The CDR3 spells CASSQVPGAQYEQYF. The CDR3 DNA sequence: TGTGCCAGCAGCCAGGTTCCTGGGGCCCAATACGAGCAGTACTTC.

V gene TRBV18 combines with J gene TRBJ2-7; 7 positions agree with TRBD1. Germline CDR1 is KGHSH and CDR2 is LQKENI. The CDR3 totals 19 residues. With V trimmed by 3 bases and J by 3 bases, 20 bases remained unmatched. For the CDR3, the DNA is TGTGCCAGCTCACCGGCCACCTACGTGGACAGGCAAAGGGTCTACGAGCAGTACTTC. This translates into CASSPATYVDRQRVYEQYF.

This clone occurred once. This rearrangement joins TRBV18 to TRBJ1-2, with 7 bases that match TRBD1. CDR3 length: 13 residues. CDR1 and CDR2 (germline): KGHSH, LQKENI. The V gene end was trimmed by 4 bases and the J gene end by 3 bases; junction bases not matched to a gene: 2. CDR3 in DNA: TGTGCCAGCTCACATACAGGGGACTATGGCTACACCTTC. This encodes CASSHTGDYGYTF. The whole variable domain, filled in from reference TRBV18 and TRBJ1-2, reads NAGVMQNPRHLVRRRGQEARLRCSPMKGHSHVYWYRQLPEEGLKFMVYLQKENIIDESGMPKERFSAEFPKEGPSILRIQQVVRGDSAAYFCASSHTGDYGYTFGSGTRLTVV.

The chain is built from TRBV5-1 and TRBJ1-4; TRBD1 is a possible D gene (5 bases). CDR3 length equals 16 residues. In germline, CDR1 is SGHRS, CDR2 YFSETQ. V lost 0 bases, J lost 7 bases, and 16 bases lay in between. The CDR3 DNA is TGCGCCAGCAGCTTGGGAATGACAGATCAGGGTGAAAAACTGTTTTTT. The encoded protein is CASSLGMTDQGEKLFF.

V usage is TRBV19 and J usage is TRBJ2-3, with no clear D. Germline V CDR1 and CDR2: LNHDA, SQIVND (reference sequence). The V end was cut by 9 bases, the J end by 2 bases, with 9 bases between. The CDR3 is made up of 12 amino acids. The DNA for the CDR3 is TGTGCCAGCTCCCTTAACACAGATACGCAGTATTTT. Translated: CASSLNTDTQYF.

V is TRBV27 and J is TRBJ1-2, with 7 bases fitting TRBD1. Losses at the gene ends were 8 bases for V and 6 bases for J; bases not matched to a gene: 12. The CDR3 loop spans 14 amino acids. The germline CDR1 and CDR2 sequences are MNHEY and SMNVEV (reference sequence). CDR3 loop: CASSRGQSFDGYTF. The DNA of the CDR3 is TGTGCCAGCTCTCGGGGACAGTCTTTTGATGGCTACACCTTC.

The V call is TRBV24-1, the J call TRBJ2-3; the D is unclear. Germline V lookup: CDR1 KGHDR, CDR2 SFDVKD. V was shortened by 0 bases and J by 0 bases, with 6 bases between the two germline ends. The CDR3 length is 15 residues. Here the CDR3 DNA reads TGTGCCACCAGTGATTTGCAGGACAGCACAGATACGCAGTATTTT. Translated, it gives CATSDLQDSTDTQYF.

This chain joins TRBV28 and TRBJ1-5; D might be TRBD1 (6 bases). The CDR3 has 18 residues. V lost 6 bases to trimming and J lost 4 bases, with 25 bases between them. Germline V lookup: CDR1 MDHEN, CDR2 SYDVKM. The CDR3 region is CASSPRRGGRDRNQPQHF. CDR3 in DNA: TGTGCCAGCAGCCCTCGGCGGGGGGGGCGAGATCGGAATCAGCCCCAGCATTTT.

This clone was seen only a few times. This chain links TRBV4-1 with TRBJ2-7; a possible D gene is TRBD1 (6 bases). V lost 0 bases, J lost 0 bases, and 12 bases lay in between. CDR1 and CDR2 from the germline V gene are MGHRA and YSYEKL. The CDR3 length is 16 residues. This CDR3 is CASSQEGRGSSYEQYF. Written as DNA, the CDR3 is TGCGCCAGCAGCCAAGAAGGCAGGGGAAGCTCCTACGAGCAGTACTTC.

The chain combines TRBV7-2 with TRBJ2-4; D is possibly TRBD2 (5 bases). The V and J ends lost 1 base and 9 bases respectively, with 10 bases between them. The CDR3 runs 13 residues. CDR1 and CDR2 (germline): SGHTA, FQGNSA. The CDR3: CASSLGLGSIQYF. The CDR3 DNA is TGTGCCAGCAGCTTAGGACTTGGGAGCATTCAGTACTTC. Supplemented by reference TRBV7-2 and TRBJ2-4, the full variable domain reads GAGVSQSPSNKVTEKGKDVELRCDPISGHTALYWYRQSLGQGLEFLIYFQGNSAPDKSGLPSDRFSAERTGGSVSTLTIQRTQQEDSAVYLCASSLGLGSIQYFGAGTRLSVL.

The chain uses TRBV3-1 (or the pseudogene TRBV3-2) and TRBJ1-3; D gene ambiguous. The CDR3 extends over 14 amino acids. CDR1 and CDR2 (germline): LGHDT, YNNKEL (reference sequence). V gave up 1 base and J gave up 0 bases, with 4 bases separating them. Here the CDR3 reads CASSQGFSGNTIYF. CDR3 nucleotides: TGTGCCAGCAGCCAAGGGTTCTCTGGAAACACCATATATTTT.

This chain links TRBV7-3 with TRBJ2-7, with 10 bases fitting TRBD1. V shed 4 bases, J shed 2 bases, and the junction held 11 bases outside the gene matches. Germline V lookup: CDR1 SGHTA, CDR2 FQGTGA. This CDR3 is built from 17 residues. CDR3 nucleotide sequence: TGTGCCAGCAGCTACGTACCGGGACAGGGGAACACCTACGAGCAGTACTTC. Protein product: CASSYVPGQGNTYEQYF.

This chain links TRBV7-2 with TRBJ1-5; perhaps TRBD1 as D (5 bases). The V gene's germline CDR1 is SGHTA and CDR2 FQGNSA. CDR3 length: 16 residues. V lost 2 bases and J 4 bases, leaving 15 bases between the germline ends. CDR3 residues: CASSLLVGVGNQPQHF. CDR3 nucleotides: TGTGCCAGCAGCTTATTGGTAGGGGTAGGTAATCAGCCCCAGCATTTT.

The chain is built from TRBV7-6 and TRBJ1-3; 7 bases map to TRBD1. Germline V lookup: CDR1 SGHVS, CDR2 FNYEAQ. J was trimmed by 3 bases and V by 0 bases; bases with no gene match: 2. CDR3 size: 15 residues. The CDR3 DNA follows: TGTGCCAGCAGCTTAGCTACAGGGGTTGGAAACACCATATATTTT. It yields the protein CASSLATGVGNTIYF.

This sequence joins TRBV5-6 and TRBJ1-2, with TRBD1 matching 9 bases. With 5 bases clipped from V and 5 bases from J, the junction kept 10 bases outside the gene matches. The CDR3 is made up of 15 amino acids. Germline V lookup: CDR1 SGHDT, CDR2 YYEEEE. The CDR3 coding sequence is TGTGCCAGCAGTCCAACCGGGACAGGGAGGTATGGCTACACCTTC. Protein: CASSPTGTGRYGYTF.

The chain links TRBV19 to TRBJ1-2; no reliable D call. The CDR3 has 11 residues. Germline CDR1 reads LNHDA; CDR2 reads SQIVND (reference sequence). Trimming removed 3 bases at V and 7 bases at J, with 6 bases between. The CDR3 sequence is CASSIRGGYTF. The CDR3 region has the DNA TGTGCCAGTAGTATCAGAGGTGGCTACACCTTC.

This clone was seen a single time. The V gene is TRBV29-1, the J gene TRBJ2-5, with D possibly matching TRBD1 (6 bases). V lost 3 bases and J 4 bases, leaving 18 bases between the germline ends. The CDR3 is 15 residues long. CDR1 and CDR2 from the germline V gene are SQVTM and ANQGSEA. The CDR3 loop is CSVESPDRFPETQYF. For the CDR3, the DNA is TGCAGCGTTGAGAGCCCGGACAGATTCCCAGAGACCCAGTACTTC.

The chain is built from TRBV27 and TRBJ1-2; 12 bases are shared with TRBD1. The CDR3 covers 16 residues. Germline-derived CDR1 and CDR2 are MNHEY and SMNVEV (reference sequence). After removal of 5 bases from V and 3 bases from J, the junction contained 7 bases not matched to a gene. CDR3 bases: TGTGCCAGCAGTGCTACCGGGACAGGGGGCCACTATGGCTACACCTTC. Translation: CASSATGTGGHYGYTF.

This sequence joins TRBV6-1 and TRBJ1-5, with D unresolved. CDR1 is MNHNS and CDR2 is SASEGT in the germline V gene. The CDR3 is 14 residues long. Trimming left V 3 bases short and J 4 bases short, with 10 bases between. CDR3 residues: CASSEVRANQPQHF. CDR3 bases: TGTGCCAGCAGTGAGGTACGGGCAAATCAGCCCCAGCATTTT.

This clone was seen just once. The chain links TRBV29-1 to TRBJ1-1; 8 positions match TRBD1. The CDR3 length is 13 residues. V trimming: 6 bases; J trimming: 4 bases; junction bases outside the gene matches: 7. Germline CDR1 SQVTM, CDR2 ANQGSEA. The CDR3: CSVGQGTFTEAFF. For the CDR3, the DNA is TGCAGCGTCGGACAGGGAACCTTCACTGAAGCTTTCTTT.

The chain joins TRBV6-5 to TRBJ1-1, with 8 nucleotides matching TRBD1. Germline lookup yields CDR1 MNHEY and CDR2 SVGAGI. The CDR3 has 13 residues. Trimming removed 6 bases from V and 11 bases from J; junction bases left unmatched: 11. CDR3 sequence: CASSEGQALGAFF. The CDR3 DNA sequence: TGTGCCAGCAGCGAGGGACAGGCTCTGGGGGCTTTCTTT.

The chain is built from TRBV27 and TRBJ2-7; 9 bases are shared with TRBD2. The germline V gene encodes CDR1 MNHEY and CDR2 SMNVEV (reference sequence). After removal of 0 bases from V and 5 bases from J, the junction contained 11 bases not matched to a gene. The CDR3 contains 17 residues. The CDR3 loop reads CASSLSASGATWDEQYF. The DNA for the CDR3 is TGTGCCAGCAGTTTATCGGCTAGCGGGGCCACCTGGGACGAGCAGTACTTC.

V usage is TRBV3-1 (or the pseudogene TRBV3-2) and J usage is TRBJ2-4; no firm D call. V lost 1 base and J lost 7, with 2 bases in between. The CDR3 totals 11 residues. The germline V gene encodes CDR1 LGHDT and CDR2 YNNKEL (reference sequence). The CDR3 DNA reads as TGTGCCAGCAGCCAAGCGAACATTCAGTACTTC. Translating gives CASSQANIQYF.

On this clone itself: Relative to the germline gene, one junction end is altered; a read error may explain this. The V call is TRBV10-2, the J call TRBJ1-1, with a tentative D call TRBD1 (5 bases). Germline loops: CDR1 WSHSY, CDR2 SAAADI. CDR3 length equals 13 residues. CDR3 in DNA: TGCGCCATACAACCGAGGACAAACAGTGAAGCTTTCTTT. It encodes CAIQPRTNSEAFF.

This sequence joins TRBV19 and TRBJ1-1; D possibly corresponds to TRBD1 (5 bases). The CDR3 has 13 residues. In germline, CDR1 is LNHDA, CDR2 SQIVND (reference sequence). Trimming stripped 3 bases from V and 4 bases from J, with 9 bases between. CDR3 residues: CASSMQGRTEAFF. CDR3 DNA: TGTGCCAGTAGTATGCAGGGTCGCACTGAAGCTTTCTTT.